Listed below are T cell receptor beta chains from one sample, sequenced in a study of OX40 agonist ivuxolimab in advanced cancers. Sequenced by immunoSEQ multiplex PCR; TCRdb stores in-frame clones only, minus some. Of about 40,000 clones in the sample, approximately 80% are singletons; the top ten hold 6.5% to 8%. Sequenced material: CD4+ or CD8+ T cells sorted from blood, taken in a trial of the OX40 agonist ivuxolimab. All receptors come from an adult with an advanced solid tumor such as melanoma, head and neck, liver or kidney cancer. Each CDR3 is given with its conserved first and last residue. D genes are given only for firm matches. Where a row states a size, it is once, few, many or the class of an expanded clone; other rows omit it.

D	length	V	size	J	CDR3	DNA
NA	14	TRBV28	NA	TRBJ2-1	CASSLGGRYGEQFF	TGTGCCAGCAGTTTAGGAGGGAGGTATGGTGAGCAGTTCTTC
TRBD2	16	TRBV29-1	NA	TRBJ2-6	CSVGLAGGTGANVLTF	TGCAGCGTGGGACTAGCGGGAGGGACTGGGGCCAACGTCCTGACTTTC
TRBD2	12	TRBV5-6	NA	TRBJ2-4	CASSGLEHIQYF	TGTGCCAGCAGCGGACTAGAACACATTCAGTACTTC
NA	16	TRBV10-3	few	TRBJ2-5	CAISEFGTRGQETQYF	TGTGCCATCAGTGAGTTCGGAACTAGGGGCCAAGAGACCCAGTACTTC
NA	13	TRBV29-1	few	TRBJ1-1	CSVVLNINTEAFF	TGCAGCGTTGTGTTGAACATCAACACTGAAGCTTTCTTT
NA	14	TRBV4-3	few	TRBJ1-2	CASSQGGGNYGYTF	TGCGCCAGCAGCCAAGGGGGAGGGAACTATGGCTACACCTTC
TRBD1	14	TRBV19	NA	TRBJ2-7	CASSFGQGSYEQYF	TGTGCCAGTAGTTTCGGACAGGGCTCCTACGAGCAGTACTTC
NA	15	TRBV5-1	NA	TRBJ2-7	CASSPGLGATYEQYF	TGCGCCAGCAGCCCAGGACTCGGGGCGACCTACGAGCAGTACTTC
NA	15	TRBV6-1	NA	TRBJ1-5	CASSVVGGSNQPQHF	TGTGCCAGCAGTGTAGTAGGAGGTAGCAATCAGCCCCAGCATTTT
NA	14	TRBV5-4	NA	TRBJ1-1	CASRNRGGAFEAFF	TGTGCCAGCAGGAACCGAGGAGGCGCTTTTGAAGCTTTCTTT
NA	13	TRBV7-8	NA	TRBJ2-1	CASSLDRDNEQFF	TGTGCCAGCAGCTTAGACAGGGACAATGAGCAGTTCTTC
NA	16	TRBV10-2	NA	TRBJ1-4	CASSERRTATNEKLFF	TGCGCCAGCAGTGAACGGAGAACTGCAACTAATGAAAAACTGTTTTTT
NA	15	TRBV7-5	once	TRBJ2-7	CVRSHRAWTPYEQYF	TGTGTCAGAAGTCACCGGGCCTGGACCCCTTACGAGCAGTACTTC
TRBD1	14	TRBV7-8	NA	TRBJ1-2	CASSLEGQSYGYTF	TGTGCCAGCAGCTTGGAGGGACAGTCCTATGGCTACACCTTC
NA	17	TRBV5-1	medium-sized	TRBJ2-2	CASSFSPGTERTGELFF	TGCGCCAGCAGCTTTAGTCCAGGGACTGAGCGCACCGGGGAGCTGTTTTTT
NA	12	TRBV11-1	NA	TRBJ2-7	CASSLGVYEQYF	TGTGCCAGCAGCTTAGGTGTATACGAGCAGTACTTC
NA	14	TRBV9	NA	TRBJ1-2	CASSPGGRNYGYTF	TGTGCCAGCAGCCCCGGGGGCCGTAACTATGGCTACACCTTC
NA	15	TRBV9	few	TRBJ2-3	CASSPRDQSTDTQYF	TGTGCCAGCAGTCCCCGGGACCAAAGCACAGATACGCAGTATTTT
TRBD1	14	TRBV6-6	NA	TRBJ1-5	CASRARQGNQPQHF	TGTGCCAGCAGAGCGAGACAGGGTAATCAGCCCCAGCATTTT
TRBD1	16	TRBV5-3	NA	TRBJ2-1	CARSGAGTGNDNEQFF	TGTGCCAGAAGCGGAGCCGGGACAGGGAATGACAATGAGCAGTTCTTC
NA	15	TRBV27	NA	TRBJ2-7	CASSLSPAQGGEQYF	TGTGCCAGCAGTTTGTCCCCGGCACAGGGGGGGGAGCAGTACTTC
TRBD2	20	TRBV10-1	NA	TRBJ2-3	CASSPSGPLLAGDGTDTQYF	TGCGCCAGCAGTCCCAGCGGCCCCCTACTAGCGGGAGATGGCACAGATACGCAGTATTTT
NA	12	TRBV19	NA	TRBJ2-5	CASSNVQETQYF	TGTGCCAGTAGTAACGTTCAAGAGACCCAGTACTTC
TRBD2	14	TRBV7-9	few	TRBJ2-1	CASSLAREQSEQFF	TGTGCCAGCAGCTTAGCGCGGGAGCAGAGCGAGCAGTTCTTC
NA	13	TRBV5-5	few	TRBJ1-5	CASSLGGGQPQHF	TGTGCCAGCAGCTTGGGCGGGGGTCAGCCCCAGCATTTT
NA	16	TRBV6-1	NA	TRBJ1-4	CASSEGMGQGNEKLFF	TGTGCCAGCAGTGAAGGAATGGGGCAGGGAAATGAAAAACTGTTTTTT
TRBD2	19	TRBV9	once	TRBJ2-1	CASSVVELAEASSYNEQFF	TGTGCCAGCAGCGTAGTGGAACTAGCGGAGGCCAGCTCCTACAATGAGCAGTTCTTC
TRBD2	16	TRBV18	NA	TRBJ2-3	CASSPKGAGGPDTQYF	TGTGCCAGCTCACCAAAAGGAGCGGGAGGCCCAGATACGCAGTATTTT
NA	15	TRBV27	NA	TRBJ2-1	CASSFLTRVTNEQFF	TGTGCCAGCAGTTTTCTGACTAGGGTTACCAATGAGCAGTTCTTC
NA	14	TRBV14	NA	TRBJ1-2	CASSQDMGFYGYTF	TGTGCCAGCAGCCAAGATATGGGGTTCTATGGCTACACCTTC
NA	12	TRBV19	once	TRBJ2-1	CASSRPGTEQFF	TGTGCCAGTAGTCGGCCGGGGACTGAGCAGTTCTTC
NA	13	TRBV7-2	NA	TRBJ1-1	CASSSTRGTEAFF	TGTGCCAGCAGCTCGACCCGGGGAACTGAAGCTTTCTTT
NA	13	TRBV11-2	NA	TRBJ2-1	CASSLALHNEQFF	TGTGCCAGCAGCTTGGCGCTTCACAATGAGCAGTTCTTC
NA	15	TRBV7-7	NA	TRBJ2-5	CASSLGTVAQETQYF	TGTGCCAGCAGCTTAGGGACAGTGGCACAAGAGACCCAGTACTTC
TRBD1	15	TRBV19	NA	TRBJ2-3	CASSITGARPDTQYF	TGTGCCAGTAGTATCACAGGGGCGCGTCCAGATACGCAGTATTTT
NA	18	TRBV19	few	TRBJ2-3	CASSIDSPGRMLEDTQYF	TGTGCCAGTAGTATTGACTCCCCGGGACGGATGTTAGAGGATACGCAGTATTTT
TRBD1	15	TRBV5-4	NA	TRBJ2-3	CASSLPGQGRDTQYF	TGTGCCAGCAGCTTACCGGGACAGGGAAGGGATACGCAGTATTTT
NA	15	TRBV5-1	once	TRBJ1-5	CASSLAPAGSQPQHF	TGCGCCAGCAGCTTGGCGCCAGCGGGCAGTCAGCCCCAGCATTTT
NA	14	TRBV5-1	once	TRBJ2-7	CASSLLQGSYEQYF	TGCGCCAGCAGCTTGTTACAGGGTTCCTACGAGCAGTACTTC
TRBD1	14	TRBV27	NA	TRBJ1-2	CASSFQGAERGYTF	TGTGCCAGCAGTTTCCAGGGGGCAGAAAGGGGCTACACCTTC
TRBD2	18	TRBV5-1	NA	TRBJ2-1	CASSQGLAGVRSYNEQFF	TGCGCCAGCAGCCAGGGACTAGCGGGAGTAAGGTCCTACAATGAGCAGTTCTTC
NA	14	TRBV5-6	NA	TRBJ2-2	CASSPGRYTGELFF	TGTGCCAGCAGCCCCGGACGGTACACCGGGGAGCTGTTTTTT
NA	17	TRBV18	NA	TRBJ2-3	CASSPNTGARDTDTQYF	TGTGCCAGCTCACCCAATACAGGCGCTCGGGACACAGATACGCAGTATTTT
TRBD2	14	TRBV2	NA	TRBJ2-7	CASSVGLAAYEQYF	TGTGCCAGCAGTGTGGGACTAGCGGCCTACGAGCAGTACTTC
NA	18	TRBV7-6	NA	TRBJ2-7	CASSLAQGGAGRSYEQYF	TGTGCCAGCAGCTTAGCCCAAGGGGGAGCGGGACGCTCCTACGAGCAGTACTTC
NA	11	TRBV19	few	TRBJ2-1	CATNFDREQFF	TGTGCCACAAACTTTGACCGTGAGCAGTTCTTC
TRBD1	15	TRBV29-1	NA	TRBJ2-7	CSVLKLRDRAYEQYF	TGCAGCGTCCTAAAGCTCAGGGACAGGGCCTACGAGCAGTACTTC
NA	15	TRBV19	once	TRBJ1-5	CASSRERGGRQPQHF	TGTGCCAGTAGCAGGGAGAGGGGCGGACGGCAGCCCCAGCATTTT
TRBD1	17	TRBV11-2	NA	TRBJ1-2	CASSPRRGQVFNYGYTF	TGTGCCAGCAGTCCACGGAGGGGACAGGTTTTTAACTATGGCTACACCTTC
NA	15	TRBV7-2	NA	TRBJ2-7	CASSLVSTRLDEQYF	TGTGCCAGCAGCTTAGTGTCTACCCGTTTGGACGAGCAGTACTTC
NA	14	TRBV9	NA	TRBJ2-6	CASSVAGGANVLTF	TGTGCCAGCAGCGTAGCGGGGGGGGCCAACGTCCTGACTTTC
NA	13	TRBV7-8	NA	TRBJ2-5	CASSYTFSRDSYF	TGTGCCAGCAGTTACACGTTTAGCAGGGACTCTTACTTC
TRBD1	17	TRBV7-9	NA	TRBJ1-1	CASSGLLTGGRRTEAFF	TGTGCCAGCAGCGGTCTTCTTACAGGGGGCCGTCGGACTGAAGCTTTCTTT